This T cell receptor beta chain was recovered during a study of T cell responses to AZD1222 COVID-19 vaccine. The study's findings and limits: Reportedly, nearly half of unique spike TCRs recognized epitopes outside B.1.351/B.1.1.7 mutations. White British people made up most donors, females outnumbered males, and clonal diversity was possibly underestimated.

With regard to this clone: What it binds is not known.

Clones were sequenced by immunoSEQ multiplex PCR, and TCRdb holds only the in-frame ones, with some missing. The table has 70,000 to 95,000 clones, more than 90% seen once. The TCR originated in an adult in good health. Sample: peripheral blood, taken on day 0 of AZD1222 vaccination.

CDR3 in amino acids: CASSLRANEQFF. Here the CDR3 DNA reads TGCGCCAGCAGCTTACGGGCCAATGAGCAGTTCTTC. The chain uses TRBV5-1 and TRBJ2-1; D is unresolved. CDR3 length: 12 amino acids. CDR1 is SGHRS and CDR2 is YFSETQ in the germline V gene. V was cut by 2 bases and J by 6 bases, with 6 bases left in between.